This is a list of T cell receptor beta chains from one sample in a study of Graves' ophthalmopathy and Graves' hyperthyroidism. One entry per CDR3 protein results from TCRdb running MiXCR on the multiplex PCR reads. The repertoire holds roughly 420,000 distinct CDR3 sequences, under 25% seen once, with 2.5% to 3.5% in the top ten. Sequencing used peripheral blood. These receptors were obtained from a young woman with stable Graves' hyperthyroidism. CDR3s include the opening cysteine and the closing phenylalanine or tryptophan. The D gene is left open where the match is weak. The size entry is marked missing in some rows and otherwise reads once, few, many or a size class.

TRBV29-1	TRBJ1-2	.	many	CSVGGGRAANYGYTF	TGCAGCGTTGGGGGTGGCAGGGCAGCTAACTATGGCTACACCTTC
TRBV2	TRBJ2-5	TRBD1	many	CASSVTIPLWTGQETQYF	TGTGCCAGCAGTGTGACGATCCCCCTCTGGACAGGTCAAGAGACCCAGTACTTC
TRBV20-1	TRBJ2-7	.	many	CSVGAYGSYEQYF	TGCAGTGTAGGGGCATACGGCTCCTACGAGCAGTACTTC
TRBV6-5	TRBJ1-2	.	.	CASSYHGTENYGYTF	TGTGCCAGCAGTTACCACGGGACGGAGAACTATGGCTACACCTTC
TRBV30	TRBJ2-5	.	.	CAWSGNGVETQYF	TGTGCCTGGAGTGGAAACGGAGTGGAGACCCAGTACTTC
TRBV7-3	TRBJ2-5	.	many	CASSRFSTDPLAKETQYF	TGTGCCAGCAGCCGATTCTCAACCGACCCTCTAGCGAAAGAGACCCAGTACTTC
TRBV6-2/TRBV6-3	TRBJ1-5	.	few	CASRQDSLSNQPQHF	TGTGCCAGCAGACAGGACAGCCTTAGCAATCAGCCCCAGCATTTT
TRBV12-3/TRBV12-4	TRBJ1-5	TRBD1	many	CASSLGGGGGNQPQHF	TGTGCCAGCAGCCTGGGAGGGGGCGGTGGCAATCAGCCCCAGCATTTT
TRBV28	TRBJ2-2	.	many	CASSPTGPANTGELFF	TGTGCCAGCAGCCCCACCGGGCCAGCGAACACCGGGGAGCTGTTTTTT
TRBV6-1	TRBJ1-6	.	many	CASNELRDNSPLHF	TGTGCCAGCAATGAGTTAAGGGATAATTCACCCCTCCACTTT